The clone carrying this T cell receptor (beta chain) turned up a few times. Antigen specificity is unknown. Quantitative 5'-RACE with molecular barcodes generated TCR beta libraries. TCRdb reanalysed the 5' RACE reads using MiXCR and keeps one entry per CDR3 protein. The data show fewer than 650,000 distinct CDR3 sequences, roughly 13% seen once. The data are from a study of CD8 T cells in ankylosing spondylitis. Study-level points and caveats: About 8 highly homologous variants made up a TCR beta motif that seemed to typify ankylosing spondylitis blood. Relatively scarce in peripheral blood, disease-linked clones were CD8+. Certain motif variants had earlier been reported in reactive arthritis synovial fluid and blood. The authors reported significant enrichment of disease-linked clones in matched ankylosing spondylitis synovial fluid.

Trimming took 4 bases from V and 6 from J, leaving 16 bases between them. There are 15 residues in the CDR3. Germline CDR1 and CDR2: DFQATT and SNEGSKA (reference sequence). The sequence was collected from a male donor with ankylosing spondylitis. The J gene is TRBJ1-6, the V gene TRBV20-1, with D unresolved. The sample taken for sequencing was blood, either unsorted or a sorted T cell fraction (not recorded which). CDR3 DNA: TGCAGTGCTAAAATCACGGCCTCACTTAATTCACCCCTCCACTTT. Amino acid sequence: CSAKITASLNSPLHF.